These 15 T cell receptor beta chains were all obtained from the same sample, sequenced in a study of shared clonotypes between healthy human individuals. The data were produced by immunoSEQ multiplex PCR, yet TCRdb's version contains in-frame clones alone and is incomplete. This sample has roughly 720,000 clones, with roughly 88% found just once. The material sequenced was memory CD8+ T cells from PBMCs. Subset reported: CD45RO+ cells pooled with CCR7-negative TemRA cells. The source of these receptors is a man younger than 35 in good health. Some clones in this sample may be carry-over from other donors' samples.

This rearrangement joins TRBV28 to TRBJ2-7, with 8 bases that match TRBD1. Losses at the gene ends were 6 bases for V and 6 bases for J; bases not matched to a gene: 10. The CDR3 is 14 amino acids. CDR1 and CDR2 from the germline V gene are MDHEN and SYDVKM. CDR3 sequence: CASRQQGGSAEQYF. The CDR3 nucleotides read TGTGCCAGCAGACAACAGGGGGGTTCGGCCGAGCAGTACTTC. Looking up the rest from reference TRBV28 and TRBJ2-7 gives the full variable domain: DVKVTQSSRYLVKRTGEKVFLECVQDMDHENMFWYRQDPGLGLRLIYFSYDVKMKEKGDIPEGYSVSREKKERFSLILESASTNQTSMYLCASRQQGGSAEQYFGPGTRLTVT.

V and J are TRBV28 and TRBJ1-5, with TRBD1 as a possible D gene (6 bases). V dropped 3 bases and J dropped 7 bases, with 19 bases sitting between them. Germline V gene lookup returns CDR1 MDHEN and CDR2 SYDVKM. The CDR3 contains 16 residues. CDR3 sequence: CASSFYMGADKQPQHF. In DNA form, the CDR3 reads TGTGCCAGCAGTTTCTATATGGGGGCCGATAAACAGCCCCAGCATTTT.

The chain joins TRBV6-5 to TRBJ2-6; D perhaps matches TRBD1 (5 bases). In germline, CDR1 is MNHEY, CDR2 SVGAGI. CDR3 length: 15 residues. V was cut by 5 bases and J by 0 bases, with 8 bases left in between. The CDR3 loop reads CASSIQDSGANVLTF. The CDR3 bases are TGTGCCAGCAGTATACAGGACTCTGGGGCCAACGTCCTGACTTTC.

The chain has TRBV19 and TRBJ1-5, with TRBD1 identical over 7 bases. The CDR3 loop spans 13 amino acids. Germline V gives CDR1 LNHDA, CDR2 SQIVND (reference sequence). V shed 5 bases and J 4 bases; nucleotides not matched to a gene: 2. The CDR3 sequence is CASSVGQNQPQHF. The CDR3 region has the DNA TGTGCCAGTAGTGTGGGACAGAATCAGCCCCAGCATTTT.

The genes are TRBV28 and TRBJ2-7; D uncertain. CDR1 and CDR2 from the germline V gene are MDHEN and SYDVKM. This CDR3 comprises 14 residues. V was clipped by 3 bases and J by 2 bases, with 11 bases between them. CDR3 sequence reads: CASSFQEITYEQYF. The CDR3 DNA follows: TGTGCCAGCAGTTTCCAGGAGATTACCTACGAGCAGTACTTC.

The chain is built from TRBV6-1 and TRBJ1-2; the D is unclear. This CDR3 is built from 13 residues. Germline assignment: CDR1 MNHNS and CDR2 SASEGT. Trimming shortened V by 7 bases and J by 4 bases, and 13 bases separated the two germline ends. The CDR3 DNA reads TGTGCCAGCATTCAGACGTTAGTCTATGGCTACACCTTC. This gives the protein CASIQTLVYGYTF.

V and J are TRBV7-9 and TRBJ2-5; D possibly matches TRBD1 or TRBD2 (5 bases each). V was clipped by 4 bases and J by 4 bases, with 7 bases between them. The V gene's germline CDR1 is SEHNR and CDR2 FQNEAQ (reference sequence). The CDR3 spans 12 residues. The CDR3 loop is CASSYGGETQYF. In DNA form, the CDR3 reads TGTGCCAGCAGCTATGGGGGAGAGACCCAGTACTTC.

The gene calls are TRBV27 and TRBJ2-7, with D possibly matching TRBD1 (5 bases). The ends were cut back, 3 bases at V and 6 bases at J, with 12 bases in the middle. The CDR3 contains 13 residues. CDR1 MNHEY and CDR2 SMNVEV come from the germline V gene (reference sequence). CDR3 sequence: CASSFFARGEQYF. CDR3 sequence (DNA): TGTGCCAGCAGTTTCTTCGCAAGGGGCGAGCAGTACTTC.

The chain couples TRBV30 to TRBJ2-7; 7 bases are shared with TRBD1. The CDR3 is 13 amino acids. From germline, CDR1 is GTSNPN and CDR2 SVGIG (reference sequence). With 0 bases clipped from V and 5 bases from J, the junction kept 4 bases outside the gene matches. CDR3 protein: CAWSVLGGNEQYF. CDR3 coding DNA: TGTGCCTGGAGTGTACTAGGGGGCAACGAGCAGTACTTC.

The V call is TRBV7-2, the J call TRBJ2-7; 7 bases fit TRBD1. This CDR3 has 16 residues. The V and J ends lost 1 base and 1 base, in that order; junction bases with no gene match: 7. Germline assignment: CDR1 SGHTA and CDR2 FQGNSA. CDR3 loop: CASSLGPGQFSYEQYF. The CDR3 coding sequence is TGTGCCAGCAGCTTAGGACCGGGACAGTTTTCCTACGAGCAGTACTTC.

The V and J genes are TRBV7-6 and TRBJ2-7; either TRBD1 or TRBD2 may supply D (6 bases each). Trimming cost V 0 bases and J 3 bases, with 9 bases left between them. From germline, CDR1 is SGHVS and CDR2 FNYEAQ. The CDR3 extends over 14 amino acids. The CDR3 DNA sequence: TGTGCCAGCAGCTTAGCGAAGGGGGGCTACGAGCAGTACTTC. Its translation: CASSLAKGGYEQYF.

This clone has a single count. The V and J genes are TRBV7-2 and TRBJ2-5; tentatively, D is TRBD2 (6 bases). CDR1 and CDR2 (germline): SGHTA, FQGNSA. The CDR3 loop spans 15 amino acids. Trimming removed 2 bases at V and 3 bases at J, with 13 bases between. The CDR3 sequence: CASSLRGRGKETQYF. The CDR3 DNA is TGTGCCAGCAGCTTACGTGGGCGGGGCAAAGAGACCCAGTACTTC. Looking up the rest from reference TRBV7-2 and TRBJ2-5 gives the full variable domain: GAGVSQSPSNKVTEKGKDVELRCDPISGHTALYWYRQSLGQGLEFLIYFQGNSAPDKSGLPSDRFSAERTGGSVSTLTIQRTQQEDSAVYLCASSLRGRGKETQYFGPGTRLLVL.

The CDR3 DNA reads TGTGCCAGCAGTTACGGACAGGGGGCCACAGATACGCAGTATTTT. Translated: CASSYGQGATDTQYF. This chain joins TRBV6-5 and TRBJ2-3; 11 nucleotides match TRBD1. V was clipped by 2 bases and J by 2 bases; unmatched bases: 0. There are 15 residues in the CDR3. Looked up from germline, CDR1 is MNHEY and CDR2 is SVGAGI.

This chain uses TRBV7-9 with TRBJ2-7; tentative D call: TRBD2 (6 bases). The CDR3 covers 17 residues. Trimming cost V 0 bases and J 2 bases, with 17 bases left between them. Germline values: CDR1 SEHNR, CDR2 FQNEAQ (reference sequence). The CDR3 DNA reads as TGTGCCAGCAGCTTAGCCAAGGTAGCGGAGAGTACCTACGAGCAGTACTTC. Translating gives CASSLAKVAESTYEQYF.

The chain recombines TRBV7-9 with TRBJ2-3; 11 bases are shared with TRBD1. CDR3 length: 16 amino acids. After removal of 7 bases from V and 0 bases from J, the junction contained 6 bases not matched to a gene. Germline assignment: CDR1 SEHNR and CDR2 FQNEAQ (reference sequence). The CDR3 region is CASIPDRGLSTDTQYF. The CDR3 region has the DNA TGTGCCAGCATCCCGGACAGGGGGCTAAGCACAGATACGCAGTATTTT.